Below are 17 T cell receptor beta chains sequenced from a single sample in a study of hypomethylating agent response in myelodysplastic syndrome (dated by TCRdb to the early 2020s). Library generation was performed with the immunoSEQ multiplex PCR assay. Drawn from immuneACCESS, this table holds only the in-frame rearrangements with V and J called that TCRdb kept. Clones are partly lost; checked studies trace under half to an unresolved V gene and leave the rest unexplained. A total of around 5,000 clones appear in this sample, roughly 84% of them only once. The ten largest clones represent 7.6% of the sample. This sample comprised bone marrow, obtained before or after starting hypomethylating agent treatment for myelodysplastic syndrome (not recorded which). The source of these receptors is a human donor with myelodysplastic syndrome.

V is TRBV28 and J is TRBJ2-5, with 10 bases fitting TRBD2. The CDR3 consists of 15 residues. Germline assignment: CDR1 MDHEN and CDR2 SYDVKM. The trim removed 5 bases at V and 4 bases at J, leaving 7 bases unmatched. As DNA, the CDR3 is TGTGCCAGCAGTCCCCTAGCGGGGGAGGGAGAGACCCAGTACTTC. It codes for CASSPLAGEGETQYF.

The chain combines TRBV5-5 with TRBJ2-7; D is ambiguous. The CDR3 is 13 amino acids. Germline assignment: CDR1 SGHKS and CDR2 YYEKEE (reference sequence). V gave up 0 bases and J gave up 4 bases, with 8 bases separating them. CDR3: CASSLAGPYEQYF. CDR3 DNA: TGTGCCAGCAGCTTGGCCGGTCCGTACGAGCAGTACTTC.

The chain uses TRBV7-2 and TRBJ1-1; maybe TRBD1 (5 bases). The germline gives CDR1 SGHTA, CDR2 FQGNSA. Deletions cut 4 bases from V and 0 bases from J, with 6 bases between. CDR3 length: 13 amino acids. The CDR3 nucleotides read TGTGCCAGCAGCTCGACAGTGAACACTGAAGCTTTCTTT. The encoded protein is CASSSTVNTEAFF.

The chain uses TRBV28 and TRBJ2-3; 14 nucleotides agree with TRBD2. The J segment lost 0 bases and the V segment lost 4 bases, leaving 6 bases of the junction unmatched. Germline CDR1 is MDHEN and CDR2 is SYDVKM. This CDR3 is built from 18 residues. This CDR3 reads CASSSPTSGGESTDTQYF. CDR3 nucleotide sequence: TGTGCCAGCAGTTCCCCGACTAGCGGGGGGGAAAGCACAGATACGCAGTATTTT.

Only a few counts were recorded for this clone. The gene calls are TRBV2 and TRBJ2-3; D unresolved. Germline V gene sequence: CDR1 SNHLY, CDR2 FYNNEI. V dropped 8 bases and J dropped 6 bases, with 18 bases sitting between them. This CDR3 is 14 amino acids long. The CDR3 loop is CASQKSLLGDTQYF. CDR3 bases: TGTGCCAGCCAAAAAAGTTTGCTTGGGGATACGCAGTATTTT.

This clone was recorded a few times. The V call is TRBV6-1, the J call TRBJ2-7; D perhaps matches TRBD2 (6 bases). Germline CDR1 is MNHNS and CDR2 is SASEGT. Trimming removed 7 bases from V and 4 bases from J, with 14 bases in between. The CDR3 has 13 residues. In nucleotides, the CDR3 is TGTGCCAGCACTAAGGGAGGCGGTTACGAGCAGTACTTC. It encodes CASTKGGGYEQYF.

The rearrangement joins TRBV25-1 to TRBJ2-5; D is unresolved. Per the germline V gene, CDR1 is MGHDK and CDR2 is SYGVNS. Trimming removed 0 bases at V and 8 bases at J, with 10 bases between. The length of the CDR3 is 13 residues. The CDR3 spells CASSEYIGTTQYF. The CDR3 coding sequence is TGTGCCAGCAGTGAATACATTGGCACTACCCAGTACTTC.

The J gene is TRBJ2-5, the V gene TRBV7-2; TRBD2 matches 9 bases. V trimming: 0 bases; J trimming: 2 bases; junction bases outside the gene matches: 7. From germline, CDR1 is SGHTA and CDR2 FQGNSA. This CDR3 comprises 17 residues. The CDR3 spells CASSLADTSGPQETQYF. In nucleotides, the CDR3 is TGTGCCAGCAGCTTAGCCGATACTAGCGGGCCTCAAGAGACCCAGTACTTC.

The chain uses TRBV11-3 and TRBJ1-1, with D maybe TRBD1 (5 bases). The V end was cut by 3 bases, the J end by 5 bases, with 10 bases between. In germline, CDR1 is SGHNT, CDR2 YENEEA. This CDR3 spans 13 amino acids. The CDR3, as DNA: TGTGCCAGCAGCTTTTCAGGGCGGACTGAAGCTTTCTTT. Its protein is CASSFSGRTEAFF.

The chain uses TRBV5-6 and TRBJ1-1, with D unresolved. Trimming took off 3 bases at V and 8 bases at J, with 11 bases between the two ends. Germline-derived CDR1 and CDR2 are SGHDT and YYEEEE. There are 12 residues in the CDR3. The CDR3 DNA reads TGTGCCAGCAGCTGGACCGGGCGGGAAGCTTTCTTT. It specifies CASSWTGREAFF.

The J gene is TRBJ1-1, the V gene TRBV6-1; D gene ambiguous. Trimming removed 2 bases at V and 11 bases at J, with 12 bases between. Per the germline V gene, CDR1 is MNHNS and CDR2 is SASEGT. The CDR3 consists of 12 residues. The DNA for the CDR3 is TGTGCCAGCAGTGAACTGGATCAGAGGGCTTTCTTT. The encoded protein is CASSELDQRAFF.

The chain uses TRBV5-1 and TRBJ2-2; 8 nucleotides align to TRBD1. J gave up 11 bases and V 2 bases, and 11 bases lay outside the gene matches. The CDR3 extends over 15 amino acids. Germline-derived CDR1 and CDR2 are SGHRS and YFSETQ. CDR3 sequence (DNA): TGCGCCAGCAGCTTTACAGGGGGACTGCGGGGAGAGCTGTTTTTT. It is translated as CASSFTGGLRGELFF.

The V and J genes are TRBV7-9 and TRBJ2-7, with D uncertain. CDR1 is SEHNR, CDR2 FQNEAQ, per germline (reference sequence). The CDR3 consists of 12 residues. Trimming stripped 1 base from V and 6 bases from J, with 7 bases between. CDR3 bases: TGTGCCAGCAGCTTAGTCTCTTTCGAGCAGTACTTC. Encoded protein: CASSLVSFEQYF. Filled out from reference TRBV7-9 and TRBJ2-7, the complete variable domain reads DTGVSQNPRHKITKRGQNVTFRCDPISEHNRLYWYRQTLGQGPEFLTYFQNEAQLEKSRLLSDRFSAERPKGSFSTLEIQRTEQGDSAMYLCASSLVSFEQYFGPGTRLTVT.

This chain uses TRBV30 with TRBJ2-5, with D hard to call. The closer fit of TRBJ2-7 to the DNA end suggests the J call may be wrong. From germline, CDR1 is GTSNPN and CDR2 SVGIG (reference sequence). The CDR3 is 14 residues long. The CDR3 loop is CAWSVMGLGYEQYF. The CDR3 DNA follows: TGTGCCTGGAGTGTAATGGGGTTGGGCTACGAGCAGTACTTC.

V is TRBV27 and J is TRBJ1-6; the D gene is possibly TRBD1 (5 bases). V lost 5 bases to trimming and J lost 11 bases, with 13 bases between them. Germline CDR1 reads MNHEY; CDR2 reads SMNVEV (reference sequence). The CDR3 is made up of 13 amino acids. CDR3 sequence reads: CASSPSGLPPLHF. Written as DNA, the CDR3 is TGTGCCAGCAGTCCCTCAGGGTTGCCACCCCTCCACTTT.

V is TRBV7-9 and J is TRBJ1-4; 7 bases map to TRBD1. Germline V gene lookup returns CDR1 SEHNR and CDR2 FQNEAQ (reference sequence). The CDR3 loop spans 14 amino acids. Germline trimming cut 1 base from V and 10 bases from J; bases unmatched to any gene: 6. For the CDR3, the DNA is TGTGCCAGCAGCTTAGGGGACAGCGGGCGAAAACTGTTTTTT. Its protein product is CASSLGDSGRKLFF.

The genes are TRBV28 and TRBJ2-6; D unclear. Trimming cost V 6 bases and J 0 bases, with 9 bases left between them. CDR1 and CDR2 (germline): MDHEN, SYDVKM. CDR3 size: 15 residues. The CDR3 sequence: CASRPLGSGANVLTF. The CDR3 DNA reads TGTGCCAGCAGGCCCTTGGGCTCTGGGGCCAACGTCCTGACTTTC.